This TCR beta chain emerged from a study of T cells after yellow fever vaccination. Whole-study findings and limits: Most clones from primary vaccination resurfaced after the booster (nearly 97% CD4, over 75% CD8). Peaking faster, on day 5 versus 15, the secondary response was nonetheless weaker.

TCRdb passed the 5' RACE reads through MiXCR, listing each CDR3 protein once. Of 350,000 to 550,000 distinct CDR3 sequences listed, around a sixth were seen once; the top ten hold 18%. The V segment lost 1 base and the J segment 7 bases; nucleotides outside the gene matches: 10. CDR1 is SGHTA, CDR2 FQGNSA, per germline. The CDR3 runs 16 residues. In this sample, this clonotype turned up many times. Its specificity is not known. This clonotype was obtained from a man aged 18 to 29 who received the YFV17D yellow fever vaccine. This material consisted of PBMCs, taken before the yellow fever booster vaccination. The rearrangement joins TRBV7-2 to TRBJ2-4; TRBD2 aligns across 7 bases. The CDR3 nucleotides read TGTGCCAGCAGCTTAGTAGCGGGTACACCTTGGAACATTCAGTACTTC. This sequence encodes CASSLVAGTPWNIQYF.